A selection of T cell receptor beta chains follows, all from one sample in a study of human T cells and chemical hapten exposure. TCRdb re-derived calls from the RACE reads in MiXCR, one entry per CDR3 protein. The table lists tens of thousands of distinct CDR3 sequences, about 8.5% of them singletons. The starting material was whole blood, obtained in connection with sensitization to the hapten diphenylcyclopropenone (DPC). Receptor source: a woman between 45 and 65 years old with alopecia areata. Some clones in this sample may be carry-over from other donors' samples. Both conserved end residues are part of each CDR3. The order of the fields is D gene, V gene, clone size, J gene, CDR3 DNA, CDR3 protein. D genes are given only for firm matches. The size entry is marked missing in some rows and otherwise reads once, few, many or a size class.

D: NA; V: TRBV28; size: many; J: TRBJ1-5; DNA: TGTGCCAGCAGTTTCCAGAGTAGCAATCAGCCCCAGCATTTT; CDR3: CASSFQSSNQPQHF
D: TRBD1; V: TRBV3-1; size: few; J: TRBJ2-4; DNA: TGTGCCAGCAGCCAAGAAGGACAGGGGGCAGCCAAAAACATTCAGTACTTC; CDR3: CASSQEGQGAAKNIQYF
D: NA; V: TRBV2; size: NA; J: TRBJ2-7; DNA: TGTGCCAGCAAGGAGAACATCTACGAGCAGTACTTC; CDR3: CASKENIYEQYF
D: NA; V: TRBV29-1; size: few; J: TRBJ1-1; DNA: TGCAGCGTTCGAAGGGACACTGAAGCTTTCTTT; CDR3: CSVRRDTEAFF
D: NA; V: TRBV7-2; size: many; J: TRBJ2-6; DNA: TGTGCCAGCAGCTTAGGGGGACGAGGAGGGGCCAACGTCCTGACTTTC; CDR3: CASSLGGRGGANVLTF
D: TRBD2; V: TRBV7-3; size: many; J: TRBJ2-1; DNA: TGTGCCAGCAGCTTAAGCTCACCTAGCGGGGGGAGGAATGAGCAGTTCTTC; CDR3: CASSLSSPSGGRNEQFF
D: NA; V: TRBV27; size: few; J: TRBJ2-5; DNA: TGTGCCAGCAGTTTAGAAGGCAGGGACACGTACCAAGAGACCCAGTACTTC; CDR3: CASSLEGRDTYQETQYF
D: TRBD1; V: TRBV27; size: NA; J: TRBJ1-1; DNA: TGTGCCAGCAGTTCCCGACAGGGGCGACTGAACACTGAAGCTTTCTTT; CDR3: CASSSRQGRLNTEAFF
D: TRBD1; V: TRBV30; size: NA; J: TRBJ1-6; DNA: TGTGCCTGCTACCGGACAGGGCAAGGGAATTCACCCCTCCACTTT; CDR3: CACYRTGQGNSPLHF
D: NA; V: TRBV10-3; size: few; J: TRBJ2-5; DNA: TGTGCCATCAGTGCGGACAGGGAGGGGACCCAGTACTTC; CDR3: CAISADREGTQYF
D: NA; V: TRBV4-2; size: NA; J: TRBJ1-1; DNA: TGTGCCAGCAGCCAGGAGCAGACCCGTTTCTTT; CDR3: CASSQEQTRFF
D: TRBD1; V: TRBV12-3/TRBV12-4; size: many; J: TRBJ2-3; DNA: TGTGCCAGTAACGACAGGGGAAGTACAGATACGCAGTATTTT; CDR3: CASNDRGSTDTQYF
D: NA; V: TRBV7-3; size: many; J: TRBJ2-3; DNA: TGTGCCAGCAGCTTAACGGCCTCCCCGGATACGCAGTATTTT; CDR3: CASSLTASPDTQYF
D: TRBD1; V: TRBV27; size: few; J: TRBJ2-5; DNA: TGTGCCAGCAGGGGCTCCAGGACAGGGCAAGAGACCCAGTACTTC; CDR3: CASRGSRTGQETQYF
D: NA; V: TRBV20-1; size: NA; J: TRBJ1-1; DNA: TGCAGTGCTTTCCTCGATAACAAGGGATCGGCTTTCTTT; CDR3: CSAFLDNKGSAFF
D: TRBD2; V: TRBV6-2/TRBV6-3; size: few; J: TRBJ2-5; DNA: TGTGCCAGCAGTTACAGTCCGGGGCTAGCGGACCAAGAGACCCAGTACTTC; CDR3: CASSYSPGLADQETQYF
D: NA; V: TRBV20-1; size: few; J: TRBJ1-5; DNA: TGCAGTGCTAGAGATAGTCAGTCCAATCAGCCCCAGCATTTT; CDR3: CSARDSQSNQPQHF
D: NA; V: TRBV29-1; size: many; J: TRBJ1-1; DNA: TGCAGCGCTGGGAGGCAGAACACTGAAGCTTTCTTT; CDR3: CSAGRQNTEAFF
D: TRBD2; V: TRBV10-1; size: few; J: TRBJ2-5; DNA: TGCGCCAGTAGCGGGAGTGAAGAGACCCAGTACTTC; CDR3: CASSGSEETQYF
D: TRBD2; V: TRBV6-6; size: many; J: TRBJ2-3; DNA: TGTGCCAGCAGTCCTGGGACTAGCGGGGCCGGGGGAGATACGCAGTATTTT; CDR3: CASSPGTSGAGGDTQYF
D: NA; V: TRBV12-3/TRBV12-4; size: NA; J: TRBJ1-1; DNA: TGTGCCAGCAGTTTACATGGAGAGAACACTGAAGCTTTCTTT; CDR3: CASSLHGENTEAFF
D: NA; V: TRBV2; size: many; J: TRBJ1-2; DNA: TGTGCCAGCAGTGAAAACAGGGACATCACCTATGGCTACACCTTC; CDR3: CASSENRDITYGYTF
D: TRBD2; V: TRBV9; size: few; J: TRBJ2-2; DNA: TGTGCCAGCACCACTGGGGGGGCGAACACCGGGGAGCTGTTTTTT; CDR3: CASTTGGANTGELFF
D: NA; V: TRBV2; size: few; J: TRBJ2-3; DNA: TGTGCCAGCAGACCCGACAGATTAGATACGCAGTATTTT; CDR3: CASRPDRLDTQYF
D: NA; V: TRBV9; size: few; J: TRBJ2-3; DNA: TGTGCCAGCAGCGCCGCTGTGGTGAGCGAGGATACGCAGTATTTT; CDR3: CASSAAVVSEDTQYF
D: NA; V: TRBV18; size: few; J: TRBJ1-5; DNA: TGTGCCAGCTCGCTCCAGGGGTCCTTAGGGCAGCCCCAGCATTTT; CDR3: CASSLQGSLGQPQHF
D: NA; V: TRBV2; size: NA; J: TRBJ1-1; DNA: TGTGCCAGCCACCGGAAGAACACTGAAGCTTTCTTT; CDR3: CASHRKNTEAFF
D: TRBD1; V: TRBV4-1; size: many; J: TRBJ1-3; DNA: TGCGCCAGCTGGGGGACAGGGGGCACTGGAAACACCATATATTTT; CDR3: CASWGTGGTGNTIYF
D: NA; V: TRBV6-5; size: many; J: TRBJ1-1; DNA: TGTGCCAGCAGTCCCGTAGCCGAGGGTGAAGCTTTCTTT; CDR3: CASSPVAEGEAFF
D: NA; V: TRBV29-1; size: many; J: TRBJ2-3; DNA: TGCAGCGTGCGGGGAGACGGAACAGATACGCAGTATTTT; CDR3: CSVRGDGTDTQYF
D: NA; V: TRBV6-5; size: many; J: TRBJ1-1; DNA: TGTGCCAGCAGTTACTTCCGGGACCACGGCCAGGCTGAAGCTTTCTTT; CDR3: CASSYFRDHGQAEAFF
D: NA; V: TRBV27; size: many; J: TRBJ1-1; DNA: TGTGCCAGCAGTTTAACACAACAGGCGAACACTGAAGCTTTCTTT; CDR3: CASSLTQQANTEAFF
D: NA; V: TRBV20-1; size: many; J: TRBJ1-1; DNA: TGCAGTGCTAGCCCTACAGGGCCCGAGGCTTTCTTT; CDR3: CSASPTGPEAFF
D: NA; V: TRBV28; size: many; J: TRBJ2-7; DNA: TGTGCCAGCAGTTTTGGATTCTACGAGCAGTACTTC; CDR3: CASSFGFYEQYF
D: NA; V: TRBV20-1; size: NA; J: TRBJ2-2; DNA: TGCAGTGCTAGTCTCCAGGAGTACACCGGGGAGCTGTTTTTT; CDR3: CSASLQEYTGELFF
D: NA; V: TRBV6-6; size: NA; J: TRBJ1-6; DNA: TGTGCCAGCAGCGGTGGGACCAGGAATAATTCACCCCTCCACTTT; CDR3: CASSGGTRNNSPLHF
D: NA; V: TRBV9; size: NA; J: TRBJ2-1; DNA: TGTGCCAGCAGCCCCTCCCTTGGGGGGGGCCGCTCCTACAATGAGCAGTTCTTC; CDR3: CASSPSLGGGRSYNEQFF
D: NA; V: TRBV6-1; size: many; J: TRBJ1-6; DNA: TGTGCCAGCAGTGAGATTTCACCCCTCCACTTT; CDR3: CASSEISPLHF
D: NA; V: TRBV12-3/TRBV12-4; size: many; J: TRBJ1-5; DNA: TGTGCCAGCAGTTTAGCTACAGAGCACCCCCAGCATTTT; CDR3: CASSLATEHPQHF
D: NA; V: TRBV4-1; size: NA; J: TRBJ2-1; DNA: TGCGCCAGCAGCCAGGGGGGGAACAGGGTTCGATCTAATGAGCAGTTCTTC; CDR3: CASSQGGNRVRSNEQFF
D: NA; V: TRBV13; size: few; J: TRBJ2-7; DNA: TGTGCCAGCAGCCGCAGGGACCACTCCTACGAGCAGTACTTC; CDR3: CASSRRDHSYEQYF
D: TRBD1; V: TRBV28; size: NA; J: TRBJ2-6; DNA: TGTGCCAGCAGTCCCGGACAGGGGGCGCTCACTGGGGCCAACGTCCTGACTTTC; CDR3: CASSPGQGALTGANVLTF
D: TRBD2; V: TRBV7-2; size: NA; J: TRBJ2-1; DNA: TGTGCCAGCAGCTTTAGCGGGGAATATTACAATGAGCAGTTCTTC; CDR3: CASSFSGEYYNEQFF
D: NA; V: TRBV24-1; size: few; J: TRBJ2-7; DNA: TGTGCCACCAGTGATCTGTACGAGCAGTACTTC; CDR3: CATSDLYEQYF
D: NA; V: TRBV7-2; size: NA; J: TRBJ2-3; DNA: TGTGCCAGCAGCTTAGCCGGGCCCACAGATACGCAGTATTTT; CDR3: CASSLAGPTDTQYF
D: TRBD2; V: TRBV12-3/TRBV12-4; size: few; J: TRBJ2-1; DNA: TGTGCCAGCAGTGGACTAGCGGGGAGCAATGAGCAGTTCTTC; CDR3: CASSGLAGSNEQFF
D: TRBD1; V: TRBV12-3/TRBV12-4; size: NA; J: TRBJ2-6; DNA: TGTGCCAGCAGTTTGACAGGGACTGGGGCCAACGTCCTGACTTTC; CDR3: CASSLTGTGANVLTF
D: NA; V: TRBV20-1; size: many; J: TRBJ1-6; DNA: TGCAGTGCAAAGGGGACGAATAATTCACCCCTCCACTTT; CDR3: CSAKGTNNSPLHF
D: NA; V: TRBV7-6; size: NA; J: TRBJ1-3; DNA: TGTGCCAGCAGCTCGCGGTTGGGGGAGGAGAGCTCTGGAAACACCATATATTTT; CDR3: CASSSRLGEESSGNTIYF
D: TRBD2; V: TRBV7-2; size: few; J: TRBJ2-5; DNA: TGTGCCAGCAGCTTTGGAGGCGGGGGGGCGGAGACCCAGTACTTC; CDR3: CASSFGGGGAETQYF
D: NA; V: TRBV5-1; size: few; J: TRBJ2-1; DNA: TGCGCCAGCAGCTTGGGTAGGGTCCTGTGGGATGAGCAGTTCTTC; CDR3: CASSLGRVLWDEQFF
D: NA; V: TRBV6-5; size: many; J: TRBJ2-3; DNA: TGTGCCAGCGGCAGAGATACGCAGTATTTT; CDR3: CASGRDTQYF
D: TRBD2; V: TRBV28; size: once; J: TRBJ2-3; DNA: TGTGCCAGCAGTTCCCTCGCGGGGGAGGGGACAGATACGCAGTATTTT; CDR3: CASSSLAGEGTDTQYF
D: NA; V: TRBV11-2; size: many; J: TRBJ1-3; DNA: TGTGCCAGCAGCCGGGGGGCTGGAAACACCATATATTTT; CDR3: CASSRGAGNTIYF
D: NA; V: TRBV19; size: many; J: TRBJ1-5; DNA: TGTGCCAGTAGCGTCAGACCATATAGCAATCAGCCCCAGCATTTT; CDR3: CASSVRPYSNQPQHF
D: TRBD1; V: TRBV2; size: many; J: TRBJ1-4; DNA: TGTGCCAGCAGCTTGGCTGGGACAGTAGATGAAAAACTGTTTTTT; CDR3: CASSLAGTVDEKLFF
D: NA; V: TRBV18; size: few; J: TRBJ1-1; DNA: TGTGCCAGCCTCAAAGGGTTAAACACTGAAGCTTTCTTT; CDR3: CASLKGLNTEAFF
D: NA; V: TRBV5-1; size: few; J: TRBJ2-3; DNA: TGCGCCAGCAGCCCGACGGTCCGCACAGATACGCAGTATTTT; CDR3: CASSPTVRTDTQYF
D: TRBD1; V: TRBV18; size: many; J: TRBJ1-1; DNA: TGTGCCAGCTCACCGGGACAGGGGATGTTTGAAGCTTTCTTT; CDR3: CASSPGQGMFEAFF